Given below is one T cell receptor (beta chain) in context. This sample was taken from a study of blood T cell repertoires in COVID-19. The CDR3 runs 17 residues. Germline V gene sequence: CDR1 SGHAT, CDR2 FQNNGV. Trimming shortened V by 5 bases and J by 2 bases, and 21 bases separated the two germline ends. Method: immunoSEQ multiplex PCR; TCRdb's copy keeps in-frame clones and lacks some. The table shows 95,000 to 120,000 clones, with about nine tenths occurring only once. J is TRBJ1-1 and V is TRBV11-2, with D possibly TRBD1 on 6 matching bases. The receptor was isolated from a woman in her forties or fifties with acute or convalescent COVID-19. What was sequenced was peripheral blood. The CDR3 here is CASSNNPRRTVNTEAFF. In nucleotides, the CDR3 is TGTGCCAGCAGCAATAATCCTAGACGGACAGTCAACACTGAAGCTTTCTTT.